The entry below describes one T cell receptor beta chain. Its matching antigen is unknown. This CDR3 is 15 amino acids long. Trimming left V 2 bases short and J 7 bases short, with 15 bases between. CDR1 is WNHNN and CDR2 is SYGVQD in the germline V gene (reference sequence). This specimen belongs to a study of shared clonotypes between healthy human individuals. For the study at large: CD4 naive and CD4 memory each took three plates per donor, while CD8 naive took two and CD8 memory one. General observations from the study: Naive subsets generally had larger estimated richness than memory subsets. Some clonotypes were shared by all four sorted-subset donors, while others were not shared. The non-shared ones had lower generation probabilities than the shared ones.

The table came from immunoSEQ multiplex PCR; TCRdb's copy has only in-frame clones and leaves some out. The sample contains roughly 650,000 clones, about 97% of which appear only once. In the CD4+ fraction, cells were divided into CD45RA+ naive and CD45RA-negative memory subsets. The genes are TRBV10-1 and TRBJ2-1, with D uncertain. Material: naive CD4+ T cells sorted from blood. Subset here: CD45RA+ positively selected. This clonotype was sampled from a woman in her 30s in good health. The CDR3 DNA sequence: TGCGCCAGCAGTGAGCGAGGCCCCCGGTCAAATGAGCAGTTCTTC. Amino acid sequence: CASSERGPRSNEQFF.